Below, 27 T cell receptor beta chains from the same sample are listed, as sequenced in a study of T cells in women clearing cervical HPV infection. Only in-frame clones appear in the TCRdb table, and some are missing; sequencing was by immunoSEQ multiplex PCR. In total, the table holds some 28,000 clones. The source material was blood buffy coat. The receptors originated from a woman between 18 and 70 years old with a cervical HPV16 infection that either progressed to CIN3+ or cleared (not recorded which).

The CDR3 bases that were read are TGTGCCAGCAGTTACCCCGACAGGGTTGTCTATGGT. Its translation: CASSYPDRVVYG. The whole CDR3 protein reads CASSYPDRVVYGQYF. V usage is TRBV6-2 or TRBV6-3 and J usage is TRBJ2-4, with 7 bases that match TRBD1. Read coverage stops 3 residues before the CDR3 terminus; the germline J gene supplies the remainder. Germline assignment: CDR1 MNHEY and CDR2 SVGEGT. The CDR3 is 15 amino acids.

As regards this clone: The CDR3 extends 3 residues past the end of the read, so its final part is completed from the germline J gene. This chain links TRBV7-3 with TRBJ2-2, with 8 bases aligning to TRBD2. V lost 0 bases to trimming and J lost 1 base; unmatched junction nucleotides: 10. This CDR3 spans 19 amino acids. Germline V gene data show CDR1 as SGHTA and CDR2 as FQGTGA. The sequenced CDR3 bases are TGTGCCAGCAGCTTAACTAGCGGGACGATGCCGGGGAACACCGGGGAG. It encodes CASSLTSGTMPGNTGE. The whole CDR3 protein reads CASSLTSGTMPGNTGELFF.

A word on this clone: From the germline J gene comes the end of the CDR3, since the read stops 3 residues before it. V and J are TRBV7-9 and TRBJ1-1; TRBD1 agrees at 8 bases. CDR1 and CDR2 from the germline V gene are SEHNR and FQNEAQ (reference sequence). This CDR3 has 15 amino acids. The part of the CDR3 DNA that was read is TGTGCCAGCAGCTTCGCAGGACAGGGAGACTACGAG. Translating gives CASSFAGQGDYE. The entire CDR3 reads CASSFAGQGDYEAFF.

In the case of this clone: Read coverage stops 3 residues before the CDR3 terminus; the germline J gene supplies the remainder. The V gene is TRBV6-2 or TRBV6-3, the J gene TRBJ1-1; 8 bases fit TRBD1. The CDR3 length is 15 residues. The junction had 7 bases not matched to a gene; V was cut back by 4 bases and J by 3 bases. Per the germline V gene, CDR1 is MNHEY and CDR2 is SVGEGT. CDR3 DNA (partial): TGTGCCAGCAGTTTCTCGACAGGGGCATACACTGAA. The encoded protein is CASSFSTGAYTE. The CDR3 in its entirety is CASSFSTGAYTEAFF.

Notes on this clone: The read terminates 3 residues ahead of where the CDR3 ends, so the germline J gene completes it. V is TRBV14 and J is TRBJ2-3, with D possibly matching TRBD2 (7 bases). Between the trimmed V and J ends, which lost 6 bases and 6 bases, there was a span of 16 bases. The CDR3 extends over 14 amino acids. Per the germline V gene, CDR1 is SGHDN and CDR2 is FVKESK. CDR3 protein: CASSFRGALDTQYF. CDR3 DNA (partial): TGTGCCAGCAGTTTCCGGGGGGCATTGGATACG.

For this clone: The CDR3 is cut off 3 residues early in the read; its end comes from the germline J gene. The chain uses TRBV7-8 and TRBJ2-7, with D maybe TRBD1 (6 bases). CDR3 length equals 13 residues. The germline V gene has CDR1 SGHVS and CDR2 FQNEAQ. Trimming pared 3 bases from V and 2 bases from J, leaving 8 bases between. Here the CDR3 reads CASSLGATYEQYF. Incomplete CDR3 DNA: TGTGCCAGCAGCTTGGGGGCAACCTACGAG.

A word on this clone: The CDR3 end lies 3 residues beyond the end of the read and is filled in from the germline J gene. The chain couples TRBV7-2 to TRBJ2-3, with 9 nucleotides matching TRBD2. The CDR3 is 14 amino acids. Trimming took 1 base from V and 6 from J; bases not matched to a gene: 2. Germline lookup yields CDR1 SGHTA and CDR2 FQGNSA. Here the CDR3 reads CASSLEAGGDTQYF. The DNA read from the CDR3 is TGTGCCAGCAGCTTAGAAGCGGGGGGTGATACG.

In the case of this clone: The read stops 3 residues short of the end of the CDR3; the missing end is completed from the germline J gene. The chain has TRBV7-3 and TRBJ1-2; no clear D. The CDR3 runs 17 residues. CDR1 is SGHTA, CDR2 FQGTGA, per germline. CDR3 DNA, as far as it was read: TGTGCCAGCAGCTTGATAGCGGGAGCCCCTAGCACAGATACC. Its protein is CASSLIAGAPSTDT. The full CDR3 sequence reads CASSLIAGAPSTDTYTF. The full variable domain, in which reference TRBV7-3 and TRBJ1-2 provide the parts outside the CDR3, is GAGVSQTPSNKVTEKGKYVELRCDPISGHTALYWYRQSLGQGPEFLIYFQGTGAADDSGLPNDRFFAVRPEGSVSTLKIQRTERGDSAVYLCASSLIAGAPSTDTYTFGSGTRLTVV.

Of note for this clone: The read comes to an end 3 residues before the CDR3 does, leaving the germline J gene to fill in the end. This chain joins TRBV7-2 and TRBJ1-1; D is unclear. The CDR3 runs to 14 residues. With 5 bases removed from V and 3 bases from J, the gap between germline ends came to 13 bases. Per the germline V gene, CDR1 is SGHTA and CDR2 is FQGNSA. Partial CDR3 DNA: TGTGCCAGCAGCCCCTGGCGGATAGACACTGAA. Residues: CASSPWRIDTE. The whole CDR3 protein reads CASSPWRIDTEAFF.

Remarks on this clone: Its ends do not fully match the called genes, so a read error is possible. The sequence runs out 3 residues before the end of the CDR3; the remainder is reconstructed from the germline J gene. The V call is TRBV4-2, the J call TRBJ2-2; 9 bases match TRBD1. The CDR3 runs to 16 residues. Germline values: CDR1 LGHNA, CDR2 YNFKEQ. The sequenced part of the CDR3 DNA is TGCGCCAGCAGCCAACAGACAGGGGGAGGAACCGGGGAG. This codes for CASSQQTGGGTGE. The CDR3 reads in full as CASSQQTGGGTGELFF.

Concerning this clone itself: The CDR3 end lies 3 residues beyond the end of the read and is filled in from the germline J gene. The V gene is TRBV19, the J gene TRBJ1-4; TRBD1 aligns across 7 bases. CDR1 and CDR2 from the germline V gene are LNHDA and SQIVND (reference sequence). This CDR3 spans 16 amino acids. V dropped 8 bases and J dropped 3; count of bases not matched to a gene: 12. This chain's CDR3 is CASANRGNTANEKLFF. Incomplete CDR3 DNA: TGTGCCAGTGCAAACAGGGGTAATACGGCTAATGAAAAA. Full variable domain (missing parts from reference TRBV19 and TRBJ1-4): DGGITQSPKYLFRKEGQNVTLSCEQNLNHDAMYWYRQDPGQGLRLIYYSQIVNDFQKGDIAEGYSVSREKKESFPLTVTSAQKNPTAFYLCASANRGNTANEKLFFGSGTQLSVL.

Turning to this clone: Sequencing ends 3 residues short of the CDR3 end; the germline J gene provides the rest. This chain links TRBV5-1 with TRBJ2-3; weak D call: TRBD2 (6 bases). CDR3 length: 15 residues. V shed 0 bases and J shed 0 bases, with 8 bases lying between them. CDR1 is SGHRS, CDR2 YFSETQ, per germline. The covered CDR3 bases are TGCGCCAGCAGCTTGGGGGGGACTAGCACAGATACG. Amino acid sequence: CASSLGGTSTDT. The whole CDR3 region reads CASSLGGTSTDTQYF.

Turning to this clone: Sequencing ends 3 residues short of the CDR3 end; the germline J gene provides the rest. The chain is built from TRBV20-1 and TRBJ2-5, with a possible D match to TRBD2 (5 bases). The length of the CDR3 is 12 residues. The germline V gene has CDR1 DFQATT and CDR2 SNEGSKA (reference sequence). Trimming stripped 6 bases from V and 1 base from J, with 9 bases between. The CDR3 loop is CSARRAQETQYF. The part of the CDR3 DNA that was read is TGCAGTGCCCGGCGGGCCCAAGAGACC.

Comments on this clone: The sequenced fragment ends 3 residues before the CDR3 boundary, so the rest is inferred from the germline J gene. This sequence joins TRBV19 and TRBJ2-2, with 7 bases aligning to TRBD1. CDR1 is LNHDA and CDR2 is SQIVND in the germline V gene (reference sequence). CDR3 length: 15 amino acids. CDR3 amino acids: CASNPQRGRVEKLFF. The covered CDR3 bases are TGTGCCAGTAACCCCCAAAGGGGGCGCGTTGAAAAG.

Points on this clone: The read is 3 residues too short to cover the CDR3 end, so that end is filled in from the germline J gene. The chain joins TRBV29-1 to TRBJ1-1; D possibly corresponds to TRBD1 (5 bases). The germline V and J ends were trimmed by 4 bases and 0 bases, with 9 bases remaining between them. Germline CDR1 SQVTM, CDR2 ANQGSEA. CDR3 length equals 13 residues. The CDR3 loop reads CSVVRGLNTEAFF. Incomplete CDR3 DNA: TGCAGCGTTGTACGGGGGTTGAACACTGAA.

CDR3 sequence reads: CASSSTDTQYF. The DNA read from the CDR3 is TGTGCCAGCAGCTCCACAGATACG. The chain combines TRBV12-3 or TRBV12-4 with TRBJ2-3; D gene ambiguous. The CDR3 end falls 3 residues outside the read, so it is completed with the germline J gene. CDR3 length equals 11 residues. Trimming removed 6 bases from V and 2 bases from J, with 3 bases in between.

Remarks on this clone: The read ends 3 residues before the CDR3 terminus; that terminus is restored from the germline J gene. V usage is TRBV9 and J usage is TRBJ1-3, with a weak D call TRBD1 (5 bases). Trimming removed 4 bases from V and 2 bases from J, with 13 bases in between. Germline CDR1 SGDLS, CDR2 YYNGEE. This CDR3 is 15 amino acids long. CDR3 sequence: CASSILGGPGNTIYF. The CDR3 DNA, read in part, is TGTGCCAGCAGCATACTCGGGGGTCCTGGAAACACC.

A note on this clone: The read falls 3 residues short of the CDR3 end, and the missing part is taken from the germline J gene. At the DNA level, this CDR3 is encoded by other sequences in the same sample as well. This chain uses TRBV2 with TRBJ1-3; TRBD1 matches at 9 bases. V lost 4 bases to trimming and J lost 2 bases; unmatched junction nucleotides: 3. This CDR3 region has 15 residues. Looked up from germline, CDR1 is SNHLY and CDR2 is FYNNEI. The CDR3 here is CASSVNRGPGNTIYF. Incomplete CDR3 DNA: TGTGCCAGCAGTGTAAACAGGGGGCCTGGAAACACC.

Of note for this clone: The read terminates 3 residues ahead of where the CDR3 ends, so the germline J gene completes it. V and J are TRBV11-2 and TRBJ2-7; D is possibly TRBD2 (5 bases). Germline values: CDR1 SGHAT, CDR2 FQNNGV. V lost 0 bases and J lost 5, with 14 bases in between. The CDR3 contains 15 residues. This chain's CDR3 is CASSLDLGLADEQYF. The CDR3 DNA, read in part, is TGTGCCAGCAGCTTAGATCTAGGACTGGCCGACGAG. The full variable domain, completed using reference TRBV11-2 and TRBJ2-7, is EAGVAQSPRYKIIEKRQSVAFWCNPISGHATLYWYQQILGQGPKLLIQFQNNGVVDDSQLPKDRFSAERLKGVDSTLKIQPAKLEDSAVYLCASSLDLGLADEQYFGPGTRLTVT.

Concerning this clone itself: The CDR3 end is not reached by the read, which stops 3 residues before it; the germline J gene fills it in. This chain uses TRBV19 with TRBJ2-7; D possibly corresponds to TRBD1 (6 bases). This CDR3 is built from 13 residues. Trimming stripped 4 bases from V and 6 bases from J, with 13 bases between. Germline CDR1 and CDR2: LNHDA and SQIVND (reference sequence). CDR3 region: CASSKTGTGEQYF. Partial CDR3 DNA: TGTGCCAGTAGTAAAACAGGGACGGGCGAG.

Concerning this clone itself: The read comes to an end 3 residues before the CDR3 does, leaving the germline J gene to fill in the end. The V call is TRBV6-4, the J call TRBJ1-5, with a tentative D call TRBD1 (5 bases). Germline V CDR1 and CDR2: MRHNA, SNTAGT. Between the trimmed V and J ends, which lost 0 bases and 9 bases, there was a span of 9 bases. The CDR3 spans 13 residues. CDR3 bases read: TGTGCCAGCAGTGACTCGGCGGGGCGGCCC. It is translated as CASSDSAGRP. The whole CDR3 sequence is CASSDSAGRPQHF.

With regard to this clone: The read is 3 residues too short to cover the CDR3 end, so that end is filled in from the germline J gene. The chain employs TRBV7-3 and TRBJ2-3; 12 bases agree with TRBD2. CDR3 length: 15 amino acids. Per the germline V gene, CDR1 is SGHTA and CDR2 is FQGTGA. CDR3 DNA (partial): TGTGCCAGCAGCTTAGCGTCTAGCGGGAGGGAGACG. It yields the protein CASSLASSGRET. In full, the CDR3 reads CASSLASSGRETQYF.

For this clone: The read terminates 3 residues ahead of where the CDR3 ends, so the germline J gene completes it. J is TRBJ1-5 and V is TRBV18, with 8 bases fitting TRBD1. The CDR3 runs 16 residues. V lost 3 bases to trimming and J lost 4 bases; unmatched junction nucleotides: 8. Looked up from germline, CDR1 is KGHSH and CDR2 is LQKENI. Incomplete CDR3 DNA: TGTGCCAGCTCACCTAACTCCCGACAGGGGAATCAGCCC. As protein: CASSPNSRQGNQP. The whole CDR3 protein is CASSPNSRQGNQPQHF.

Concerning this clone itself: The read halts 3 residues ahead of the CDR3 end, with the missing end drawn from the germline J gene. V is TRBV20-1 and J is TRBJ1-5; TRBD1 is a possible D gene (5 bases). CDR3 size: 15 residues. Trimming removed 6 bases from V and 5 bases from J, with 20 bases in between. In germline, CDR1 is DFQATT, CDR2 SNEGSKA (reference sequence). The CDR3 reads CSALPSSGGDQPQHF. Incomplete CDR3 DNA: TGCAGTGCCCTCCCCTCATCAGGAGGGGATCAGCCC.

Concerning this clone itself: The read falls 3 residues short of the CDR3 end, and the missing part is taken from the germline J gene. V gene TRBV18 combines with J gene TRBJ1-2; D remains ambiguous. CDR3 size: 14 residues. Germline V CDR1 and CDR2: KGHSH, LQKENI. The CDR3 region is CASSPAGGPNDYTF. The part of the CDR3 DNA that was read is TGTGCCAGCTCACCCGCGGGAGGGCCGAATGAC.

As concerns this clone: The read stops 3 residues short of the end of the CDR3; the missing end is completed from the germline J gene. The chain has TRBV5-6 and TRBJ2-5; D may match TRBD1 or TRBD2 (6 bases each). The CDR3 loop spans 14 amino acids. CDR1 and CDR2 from the germline V gene are SGHDT and YYEEEE. The CDR3 sequence is CASSLRGRTDTQYF. The part of the CDR3 DNA that was read is TGTGCCAGCAGCTTGAGGGGGAGGACAGATACC.

Notes on this clone: The read finishes 3 residues shy of the CDR3 end, and the germline J gene is used to complete it. At the DNA level, this CDR3 is encoded by other sequences in the same sample as well. This chain uses TRBV7-3 with TRBJ2-3; D uncertain. This CDR3 contains 13 residues. Germline V gene data show CDR1 as SGHTA and CDR2 as FQGTGA. Partial CDR3 DNA: TGTGCCAGCAGTCCGACACTCCAAGAGACG. Translation gives CASSPTLQET. The entire CDR3 protein is CASSPTLQETQYF.